The entry that follows covers one T cell receptor beta chain sequence. The entry originates in a study of Ad26.COV2.S vaccination and SARS-CoV-2 variants. Measured with immunoSEQ multiplex PCR; TCRdb has only the in-frame clones, and not every one. The table has around 300,000 clones, approximately 87% seen once. Treatment defined: some 20 received Ad26.COV2.S at low or high dose, single or two shots; roughly five received placebo; per-sample allocation not given. The samples were gathered on day 63 after the first injection of vaccine or placebo. Sequenced here: peripheral blood, sampled in a trial of Ad26.COV2.S vaccine versus placebo. This TCR was recovered from a person between 18 and 65 years old who received the Ad26.COV2.S COVID-19 vaccine or a placebo.

DNA for the CDR3: TGTGCCAGCAGCCCGACAGGGGTATTTACTGGGGCCAACGTCCTGACTTTC. Encoded protein: CASSPTGVFTGANVLTF. This chain uses TRBV7-6 with TRBJ2-6; 8 bases are shared with TRBD1. This CDR3 is built from 17 residues. The trim removed 5 bases at V and 2 bases at J, leaving 8 bases unmatched. Per the germline V gene, CDR1 is SGHVS and CDR2 is FNYEAQ.